This TCR beta chain was captured by sequencing in a study of OX40 agonist ivuxolimab in advanced cancers. Whole-study findings and limits: There was clonal expansion of CD4+ and CD8+ blood T cells by week 6 at 0.1 to 3.0 mg/kg. Also present in some nonresponders was a low level of normalized T-cell clonal expansion.

Profiling relied on immunoSEQ multiplex PCR, and the TCRdb table lists in-frame clones only, not all of them. The data hold tens of thousands of clones, with 65% to 85% observed a single time. This CDR3 region has 15 residues. V shed 4 bases, J shed 5 bases, and the junction held 8 bases outside the gene matches. CDR1 SGDLS and CDR2 YYNGEE come from the germline V gene. At baseline, cycle 4 day 1, and cycle 7 day 1, blood was sampled. As for this clone: Its specificity is not known.

The receptor comes from an adult with an advanced solid tumor such as melanoma, head and neck, liver or kidney cancer. This sample comprised CD4+ or CD8+ T cells sorted from blood, obtained in a trial of the OX40 agonist ivuxolimab. The chain uses TRBV9 and TRBJ2-7, with TRBD1 matching 11 bases. The CDR3 DNA reads as TGTGCCAGCAGCCCCCGGGACAGGGGGTTCAACGAGCAGTACTTC. Protein sequence: CASSPRDRGFNEQYF.